The present TCR beta chain was sequenced within a study of T cell changes during pregnancy in multiple sclerosis. Measured with immunoSEQ multiplex PCR; TCRdb has only the in-frame clones, and not every one. The sample yields 40,000 to 60,000 clones, around 90% seen once. V shed 0 bases, J shed 6 bases, and the junction held 19 bases outside the gene matches. Germline V gene sequence: CDR1 LGHNA, CDR2 YSLEER. The CDR3 spans 20 residues. The receptor was derived from a female donor with multiple sclerosis, enrolled in a pregnancy study. Material: CD8+ T cells from peripheral blood mononuclear cells, obtained in the second trimester of pregnancy. The rearrangement joins TRBV4-3 to TRBJ2-1; 8 bases agree with TRBD2. CDR3 DNA sequence: TGCGCCAGCAGCCAAGATCGTATAATCGCGGGACTAGTCATGGGCAATGAGCAGTTCTTC. Translating it yields CASSQDRIIAGLVMGNEQFF.